Listed below are T cell receptor beta chains from one sample, sequenced in a study of blood T cell repertoires in COVID-19. The protocol was immunoSEQ multiplex PCR, while the TCRdb copy is restricted to in-frame clones and leaves out a portion. The sample has around 100,000 clones, just under 90% seen once. Sample: peripheral blood. Receptors originate from a woman aged 45-60 years with acute or convalescent COVID-19. CDR3s include the opening cysteine and the closing phenylalanine or tryptophan. The D gene is left open where the match is weak. The size of a clone is reported for some rows only, either as once, few or many, or as a class for expanded clones.

j_gene | abundance | v_gene | d_gene | CDR3nt | CDR3aa
TRBJ1-6 | NA | TRBV7-2 | TRBD1 | TGTGCCAGCAGCCACCGGGACAGCTCGTCACCCCTCCACTTT | CASSHRDSSSPLHF
TRBJ1-1 | NA | TRBV15 | NA | TGTGCCACCAGTACAGGGAGGGGCACTGAAGCTTTCTTT | CATSTGRGTEAFF
TRBJ1-6 | NA | TRBV12-3/TRBV12-4 | NA | TGTGCCAGCAGTTCGTCGTATTCACCCCTCCACTTT | CASSSSYSPLHF
TRBJ1-5 | NA | TRBV7-9 | NA | TGTGCCAGCAGCCTAAATAATCAGCCCCAGCATTTT | CASSLNNQPQHF
TRBJ2-2 | many | TRBV3-1/TRBV3-2 | TRBD1 | TGTGCCACCAGCTCCTCCACCATACAGGGGGTCGGGGAGCTGTTTTTT | CATSSSTIQGVGELFF
TRBJ1-2 | once | TRBV20-1 | NA | TGCAGTGCTAGTTTCTCCGGGGACTATGGCTACACCTTC | CSASFSGDYGYTF
TRBJ2-3 | NA | TRBV5-1 | NA | TGCGCCAGCAGCCACGGGACTCACTCAGATACGCAGTATTTT | CASSHGTHSDTQYF
TRBJ1-4 | NA | TRBV6-5 | NA | TGTGCCAGCAACCAACCAGGTCCTAATGAAAAACTGTTTTTT | CASNQPGPNEKLFF
TRBJ2-1 | NA | TRBV5-6 | TRBD1 | TGTGCCAGCAGCGAAGGGGGCCGTAGCTCCTACAATGAGCAGTTCTTC | CASSEGGRSSYNEQFF
TRBJ1-4 | NA | TRBV6-1 | NA | TGTGCCAGCAGTGAAGCATGGGGGAACAGGGTACGCAATGAAAAACTGTTTTTT | CASSEAWGNRVRNEKLFF
TRBJ1-2 | NA | TRBV12-5 | TRBD1 | TGTGCTAGTGGTTTGGTGGTTGCCCACACAGGGGTGCATGGCTACACCTTC | CASGLVVAHTGVHGYTF
TRBJ1-4 | NA | TRBV3-1/TRBV3-2 | NA | TGTGCCAGCAGCCAAGGTATAGCTAATGAAAAACTGTTTTTT | CASSQGIANEKLFF
TRBJ1-2 | once | TRBV5-4 | NA | TGTGCCAGCAGCCCCCCAGGGGCCTATGGCTACACCTTC | CASSPPGAYGYTF
TRBJ2-2 | NA | TRBV18 | TRBD1 | TGTGCCAGCTCACCGACAGGGGGCGCAGGCGGGGAGCTGTTTTTT | CASSPTGGAGGELFF
TRBJ2-2 | NA | TRBV15 | NA | TGTGCCACCAGCAAAGGAGGCCCCGGCACCGGGGAGCTGTTTTTT | CATSKGGPGTGELFF
TRBJ2-5 | NA | TRBV14 | TRBD2 | TGTGCCAGCAGCCAAAGGGAAGGAAGCGGGGGGTACCAAGAGACCCAGTACTTC | CASSQREGSGGYQETQYF
TRBJ2-2 | NA | TRBV4-1 | NA | TGCGCCAGCAGCAGTTGGAGGGAGATAGACACCGGGGAGCTGTTTTTT | CASSSWREIDTGELFF
TRBJ1-2 | once | TRBV30 | TRBD1 | TGTGCCTGGAGTGTTGCCGGGACAGGGCCAAAAGGCTACACCTTC | CAWSVAGTGPKGYTF
TRBJ2-2 | NA | TRBV7-2 | TRBD2 | TGTGCCAGCAGCTTAGGGCAACCGGGACTAGCGTCCACCGGGGAGCTGTTTTTT | CASSLGQPGLASTGELFF
TRBJ1-2 | few | TRBV24-1 | TRBD1 | TGTGCCACCAGTTTTTCTCCCCCCGGGACAGGGCAAGGCTACACCTTC | CATSFSPPGTGQGYTF
TRBJ2-1 | once | TRBV5-6 | TRBD1 | TGTGCCAGCAGCTGGGGGGCGACAGGGGAACAGTTCTTC | CASSWGATGEQFF
TRBJ2-2 | NA | TRBV4-3 | NA | TGCGCCAGCAGCCTACAGGGGGCTGCACGCGGGAGGACCGGGGAGCTGTTTTTT | CASSLQGAARGRTGELFF
TRBJ1-3 | NA | TRBV28 | NA | TGTGCCAGCAGTTTATTCTCCGGGGTCTCTGGAAACACCATATATTTT | CASSLFSGVSGNTIYF
TRBJ2-7 | NA | TRBV19 | TRBD1 | TGTGCCAGTAGTACCGGGACAGGGGGTCGCTCCTACGAGCAGTACTTC | CASSTGTGGRSYEQYF
TRBJ2-7 | once | TRBV25-1 | NA | TGTGCCAAGTACTCAGGGGCCCACTCCTACGAGCAGTACTTC | CAKYSGAHSYEQYF
TRBJ2-1 | NA | TRBV6-5 | TRBD1 | TGTGCCAGCAGTTGGACAGGGGAGAACAATGAGCAGTTCTTC | CASSWTGENNEQFF
TRBJ1-1 | few | TRBV14 | TRBD1 | TGTGCCAGCAGCCAGACAGGGATGAACACTGAAGCTTTCTTT | CASSQTGMNTEAFF
TRBJ2-1 | once | TRBV10-3 | NA | TGTGCCATCAGTGAGTCCGATTTGACAGTAAGCTCCTACAATGAGCAGTTCTTC | CAISESDLTVSSYNEQFF
TRBJ1-4 | once | TRBV4-2 | NA | TGTGCCAGCAGCCCCCGCGCGGCAACTAATGAAAAACTGTTTTTT | CASSPRAATNEKLFF
TRBJ1-1 | NA | TRBV6-5 | NA | TGTGCCAGCAGCTCGGGCGGGGGCACTGAAGCTTTCTTT | CASSSGGGTEAFF
TRBJ2-7 | NA | TRBV7-9 | TRBD2 | TGTGCCAGCAGCTTAGCGAGCGGGGCCCAGTACTTC | CASSLASGAQYF
TRBJ2-1 | NA | TRBV24-1 | NA | TGTGCCACCAGTGACCAGAAAAATGAGCAGTTCTTC | CATSDQKNEQFF